The T cell receptor (beta chain) under discussion was sequenced for a study of blood T cell repertoires in COVID-19 (TCRdb year 2020). For the wider study: Samples covering the acute and convalescent phases of COVID-19 were provided by collaborators in the United States, Italy and Spain. The prospective study material was composed of cDNA or gDNA derived from T cells, B-cell-depleted T cells, or PBMCs. Deeply sampled blood TCRbeta repertoires from subjects exposed to, actively infected with, or recovered from COVID-19 were included in the dataset. The repertoires were released in a freely available public database intended as a resource for research on the immune response to SARS-CoV-2. The samples were drawn from the first 160 participants of the ongoing ImmuneRACE study and from 1,254 subjects provided by 6 global collaborators. The sample metadata nearly always contained a de-identified subject ID, COVID-19 status, age in years and sex. Where HLA class I and class II types were available, the types were taken from metadata supplied by the sample provider, not from assay-based typing. Results the study describes overall, beyond this receptor: The quantity of clinical and demographic metadata differed by source and by participant and was supplied without curation.

About this clone: Its antigen target is currently unknown. Qualities for individual bases were not recorded, and no much larger clone is one base off.

TCRbeta CDR3 regions were amplified from genomic DNA by means of the immunoSEQ Assay, a bias-controlled multiplex PCR. In the original analysis: The number of nucleated cells in each sample was estimated from the amplification of reference gene primers within the assay. To quantify the absolute abundance of each unique TCRbeta CDR3 rearrangement, sequence reads were collapsed and filtered. For each sample, productive Simpson clonality was calculated by taking the square root of Simpson's diversity index across productive rearrangements. Not all clones reach the TCRdb copy of this immuneACCESS table, which keeps in-frame sequences only. Checked studies attribute under half of the gap to unresolved V genes and leave the rest unexplained. That table supplies the V and J calls and clone size; D and trimming were determined from the DNA. Across this sample there are under 50,000 clones, with 70% to 90% seen only once. The top ten clonotypes cover more than 4.5% of the sample.

One collaborating source in Seattle enrolled patients during active infection and followed them longitudinally through the course of disease. The collaborating institutions used their own protocols to collect whole blood in K2EDTA tubes. Collaborator samples were shipped for TCRbeta analysis as frozen whole blood, isolated PBMCs, or DNA extracted from either sample type. This clonotype was obtained from a man between 60 and 70 years old with COVID-19, enrolled during active disease. The sequenced sample was peripheral blood.

The CDR3 corresponds to CATSASGGNRGELFF. The base sequence is TGTGCCACCAGTGCCTCGGGGGGAAATCGCGGGGAGCTGTTTTTT. The sequence is built from TRBV24-1 and TRBJ2-2; the junction holds 7 bases that match TRBD2. The CDR3 contains 15 residues, cysteine and phenylalanine counted. Left in the record is the CDR3 DNA by itself, 45 bases read in frame from the first base. From a lookup of the germline V gene, CDR1 and CDR2 are KGHDR and SFDVKD. V is pruned by 5 bases and J by 7 bases, leaving 9 bases of the junction without a gene match.